One and the same sample provided the 15 T cell receptor beta chains below, sequenced in a study of blood T cells in healthy people across ages. A second roughly 7 to 11 cycle PCR used barcoded and J-beta primers. Using its own MiXCR run on the 5' RACE reads, TCRdb lists one record per CDR3 protein. The table lists about 1.4 million distinct CDR3 sequences, 59% of them singletons. Material: blood. The origin of the receptors is a man younger than 30 in good health.

The J gene is TRBJ2-1, the V gene TRBV27; D is ambiguous. In germline, CDR1 is MNHEY, CDR2 SMNVEV (reference sequence). The CDR3 runs to 15 residues. V gave up 5 bases and J gave up 3 bases, with 14 bases separating them. The CDR3 spells CASSPYQPLYNEQFF. CDR3 sequence (DNA): TGTGCCAGCAGTCCTTACCAGCCCCTCTACAATGAGCAGTTCTTC.

In this sample, this clonotype turned up a few times. The chain links TRBV2 to TRBJ2-5, with TRBD2 as a possible D gene (5 bases). The CDR3 loop spans 11 amino acids. The V end was cut by 11 bases, the J end by 2 bases, with 9 bases between. The germline V gene has CDR1 SNHLY and CDR2 FYNNEI. For the CDR3, the DNA is TGTGCCCACCGGGATCAAGAGACCCAGTACTTC. Translated: CAHRDQETQYF.

This sequence joins TRBV29-1 and TRBJ2-6; D not certain. V was pared by 6 bases and J by 1 base, with 7 bases between. Germline CDR1 and CDR2: SQVTM and ANQGSEA. This CDR3 region has 13 residues. The CDR3 nucleotides read TGCAGCGTGGCAGATTCTGGGGCCAACGTCCTGACTTTC. Protein: CSVADSGANVLTF.

This clonotype was counted between two and nine times. V usage is TRBV25-1 and J usage is TRBJ1-6; possibly TRBD1 for D (5 bases). This CDR3 comprises 13 residues. The germline CDR1 and CDR2 sequences are MGHDK and SYGVNS. Trimming stripped 6 bases from V and 4 bases from J, with 7 bases between. The CDR3 region has the DNA TGTGCCAGCAGGGACATGTATAATTCACCCCTCCACTTT. It translates to CASRDMYNSPLHF.

This chain connects TRBV30 to TRBJ1-5; 11 bases are shared with TRBD1. The CDR3 is 15 amino acids. Germline V gene sequence: CDR1 GTSNPN, CDR2 SVGIG (reference sequence). V lost 3 bases to trimming and J lost 5 bases; unmatched junction nucleotides: 6. Written as DNA, the CDR3 is TGTGCCTGGAGCGACGGACAGGGGGCTTATCAGCCCCAGCATTTT. It yields the protein CAWSDGQGAYQPQHF.

This chain links TRBV10-3 with TRBJ2-5; 10 bases are shared with TRBD2. CDR3 length: 14 residues. Germline V gives CDR1 ENHRY, CDR2 SYGVKD. With 6 bases clipped from V and 5 bases from J, the junction kept 6 bases outside the gene matches. The CDR3: CAISSSGRGETQYF. The CDR3 DNA reads TGTGCCATCAGCTCTAGCGGGAGAGGGGAGACCCAGTACTTC.

The chain employs TRBV20-1 and TRBJ1-4; tentative D call: TRBD1 (6 bases). V lost 3 bases and J lost 4, with 18 bases in between. CDR1 DFQATT and CDR2 SNEGSKA come from the germline V gene (reference sequence). The CDR3 totals 16 residues. CDR3 loop: CSARGKRQAINEKLFF. CDR3 in DNA: TGCAGTGCTAGGGGCAAGAGACAGGCCATTAATGAAAAACTGTTTTTT.

The chain carries TRBV20-1 and TRBJ2-7; the D call may be TRBD1 or TRBD2 (6 bases each). Per germline, CDR1 DFQATT and CDR2 SNEGSKA (reference sequence). This CDR3 comprises 14 residues. V was shortened by 5 bases and J by 6 bases, with 20 bases between the two germline ends. The CDR3 DNA sequence: TGCAGTGCTCGCAGACAGGAGGGACTCTCCGAGCAGTACTTC. This codes for CSARRQEGLSEQYF.

This clonotype showed up just a few times. The chain couples TRBV20-1 to TRBJ2-5; the D gene is possibly TRBD2 (5 bases). Trimming pared 7 bases from V and 2 bases from J, leaving 17 bases between. In germline, CDR1 is DFQATT, CDR2 SNEGSKA (reference sequence). The CDR3 has 14 residues. DNA of the CDR3: TGCAGTGTTGGGCGTATCCGGGGTCAAGAGACCCAGTACTTC. Residues: CSVGRIRGQETQYF.

This chain links TRBV28 with TRBJ1-2; D gene ambiguous. The CDR3 sequence is 14 residues long. Germline CDR1 MDHEN, CDR2 SYDVKM. V lost 3 bases and J 4 bases, leaving 12 bases between the germline ends. The CDR3 reads CASSFSGRRYGYTF. As DNA, the CDR3 is TGTGCCAGCAGTTTTAGCGGACGCCGCTATGGCTACACCTTC.

V usage is TRBV28 and J usage is TRBJ2-7, with 8 bases lining up with TRBD2. This CDR3 region has 15 residues. The germline CDR1 and CDR2 sequences are MDHEN and SYDVKM. Trimming cost V 3 bases and J 0 bases; bases outside gene matches: 4. The CDR3 DNA reads TGTGCCAGCAGTTTCTCAGCGGGAGTCTCCTACGAGCAGTACTTC. Encoded protein: CASSFSAGVSYEQYF.

The genes are TRBV3-1 and TRBJ2-5; 8 nucleotides line up with TRBD2. The DNA end lines up better with TRBJ2-7; the J call may be wrong. In germline, CDR1 is LGHDT, CDR2 YNNKEL (reference sequence). The CDR3 runs to 14 residues. CDR3 residues: CASSPNGRAYEQYF. The CDR3 DNA reads as TGTGCCAGCAGCCCCAACGGGAGGGCATACGAGCAGTACTTC.

The V and J genes are TRBV14 and TRBJ2-4; D may match TRBD1 or TRBD2 (6 bases each). CDR1 and CDR2 from the germline V gene are SGHDN and FVKESK. There are 21 residues in the CDR3. Trimming left V 3 bases short and J 0 bases short, with 27 bases between. CDR3 sequence reads: CASSQIRGRPDFLVAKNIQYF. The CDR3 DNA sequence: TGTGCCAGCAGCCAGATCCGGGGGCGCCCAGATTTTTTAGTAGCCAAAAACATTCAGTACTTC.

The chain links TRBV4-3 to TRBJ1-2, with D maybe TRBD1 (6 bases). Germline CDR1 reads LGHNA; CDR2 reads YSLEER. The CDR3 covers 16 residues. Trimming stripped 0 bases from V and 3 bases from J, with 14 bases between. The CDR3 region has the DNA TGCGCCAGCAGCCAAGATATAGGGGGAGGATACTATGGCTACACCTTC. Translation gives CASSQDIGGGYYGYTF.

The chain joins TRBV11-2 to TRBJ2-5, with TRBD1 matching over 8 bases. Matching the DNA end better, TRBJ2-7 makes the J call doubtful. The germline V gene has CDR1 SGHAT and CDR2 FQNNGV. CDR3 length equals 15 residues. In DNA, the CDR3 is TGTGCCAGCAGCCATTGGACAGGGAGTAACTACGAGCAGTACTTC. Translating it yields CASSHWTGSNYEQYF.